This TCR beta chain derives from a study of blood T cell repertoires in COVID-19. About the study: Researchers got acute and convalescent COVID-19 samples from the United States, Italy and Spain. Sources were T cells, B-cell-depleted T cells, or PBMCs; the material itself was cDNA or gDNA.

Original processing methods: Reference gene primer amplification in the assay estimated nucleated cell counts. Here immunoSEQ multiplex PCR was the method, and the copy in TCRdb shows in-frame clones only, minus some. V, J and clone size are those of that table, while D and trimming were read from the DNA. The table shows roughly 670,000 clones, with just under 90% occurring only once. Germline values: CDR1 SGHNT, CDR2 YYREEE (reference sequence). CDR3 size: 15 residues. V gave up 1 base and J gave up 5 bases, with 12 bases separating them. This chain links TRBV5-4 with TRBJ1-4; TRBD1 is a possible D gene (5 bases). Sequenced sample: peripheral blood. This receptor was obtained from a woman under 30 with acute or convalescent COVID-19. CDR3 DNA: TGTGCCAGCAGCTTGCGGGGGGGTAGCAATGAAAAACTGTTTTTT. This sequence encodes CASSLRGGSNEKLFF.